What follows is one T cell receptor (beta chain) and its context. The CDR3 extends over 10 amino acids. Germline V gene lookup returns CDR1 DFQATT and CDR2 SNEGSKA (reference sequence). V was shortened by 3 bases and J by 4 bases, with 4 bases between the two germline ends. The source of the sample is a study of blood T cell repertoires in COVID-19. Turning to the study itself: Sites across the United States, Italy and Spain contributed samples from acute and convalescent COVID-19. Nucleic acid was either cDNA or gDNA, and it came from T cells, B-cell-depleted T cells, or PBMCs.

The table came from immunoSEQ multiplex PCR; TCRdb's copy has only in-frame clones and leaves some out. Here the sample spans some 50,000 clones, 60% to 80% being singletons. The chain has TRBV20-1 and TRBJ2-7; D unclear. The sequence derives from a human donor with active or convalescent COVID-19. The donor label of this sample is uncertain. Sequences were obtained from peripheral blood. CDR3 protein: CSASPYEQYF. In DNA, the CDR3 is TGCAGTGCTAGCCCTTACGAGCAGTACTTC.